The clone carrying this T cell receptor beta chain was seen just once. Its target is not known. The data originate from a study of CD8 T cells in Susac syndrome. Study-wide results and limits: Total CD8+ and CD8+ TEMRA repertoires contained 15 to 20 and five Susac-specific public clones, respectively. Expansion of Susac CD8+ clones peaked in TEMRA cells and in active patients.

Looked up from germline, CDR1 is SEHNR and CDR2 is FQNEAQ (reference sequence). This CDR3 spans 14 amino acids. V was clipped by 4 bases and J by 3 bases, with 12 bases between them. With random hexamers, roughly 0.45 to 1 ug RNA was reverse transcribed. A single record per CDR3 protein comes from TCRdb applying MiXCR to the immunoSEQ multiplex PCR reads. The data show about 130,000 distinct CDR3 sequences, around 96% seen once. Sequencing of TCR beta, carried out with a high-throughput approach, was applied to CD8+ and CD4+ T cells from the blood. Negative isolation was used for CD8+ and CD4+ T cells, and FACS enrichment was applied to TEMRA cells.

The sample taken for sequencing was CD8+ T cells from PBMCs. The sequence was obtained from a human donor with Susac syndrome. The V and J genes are TRBV7-9 and TRBJ1-2; D unresolved. The CDR3 region is CASSSFRTDYGYTF. The CDR3, as DNA: TGTGCCAGCAGCTCTTTTCGGACGGACTATGGCTACACCTTC.